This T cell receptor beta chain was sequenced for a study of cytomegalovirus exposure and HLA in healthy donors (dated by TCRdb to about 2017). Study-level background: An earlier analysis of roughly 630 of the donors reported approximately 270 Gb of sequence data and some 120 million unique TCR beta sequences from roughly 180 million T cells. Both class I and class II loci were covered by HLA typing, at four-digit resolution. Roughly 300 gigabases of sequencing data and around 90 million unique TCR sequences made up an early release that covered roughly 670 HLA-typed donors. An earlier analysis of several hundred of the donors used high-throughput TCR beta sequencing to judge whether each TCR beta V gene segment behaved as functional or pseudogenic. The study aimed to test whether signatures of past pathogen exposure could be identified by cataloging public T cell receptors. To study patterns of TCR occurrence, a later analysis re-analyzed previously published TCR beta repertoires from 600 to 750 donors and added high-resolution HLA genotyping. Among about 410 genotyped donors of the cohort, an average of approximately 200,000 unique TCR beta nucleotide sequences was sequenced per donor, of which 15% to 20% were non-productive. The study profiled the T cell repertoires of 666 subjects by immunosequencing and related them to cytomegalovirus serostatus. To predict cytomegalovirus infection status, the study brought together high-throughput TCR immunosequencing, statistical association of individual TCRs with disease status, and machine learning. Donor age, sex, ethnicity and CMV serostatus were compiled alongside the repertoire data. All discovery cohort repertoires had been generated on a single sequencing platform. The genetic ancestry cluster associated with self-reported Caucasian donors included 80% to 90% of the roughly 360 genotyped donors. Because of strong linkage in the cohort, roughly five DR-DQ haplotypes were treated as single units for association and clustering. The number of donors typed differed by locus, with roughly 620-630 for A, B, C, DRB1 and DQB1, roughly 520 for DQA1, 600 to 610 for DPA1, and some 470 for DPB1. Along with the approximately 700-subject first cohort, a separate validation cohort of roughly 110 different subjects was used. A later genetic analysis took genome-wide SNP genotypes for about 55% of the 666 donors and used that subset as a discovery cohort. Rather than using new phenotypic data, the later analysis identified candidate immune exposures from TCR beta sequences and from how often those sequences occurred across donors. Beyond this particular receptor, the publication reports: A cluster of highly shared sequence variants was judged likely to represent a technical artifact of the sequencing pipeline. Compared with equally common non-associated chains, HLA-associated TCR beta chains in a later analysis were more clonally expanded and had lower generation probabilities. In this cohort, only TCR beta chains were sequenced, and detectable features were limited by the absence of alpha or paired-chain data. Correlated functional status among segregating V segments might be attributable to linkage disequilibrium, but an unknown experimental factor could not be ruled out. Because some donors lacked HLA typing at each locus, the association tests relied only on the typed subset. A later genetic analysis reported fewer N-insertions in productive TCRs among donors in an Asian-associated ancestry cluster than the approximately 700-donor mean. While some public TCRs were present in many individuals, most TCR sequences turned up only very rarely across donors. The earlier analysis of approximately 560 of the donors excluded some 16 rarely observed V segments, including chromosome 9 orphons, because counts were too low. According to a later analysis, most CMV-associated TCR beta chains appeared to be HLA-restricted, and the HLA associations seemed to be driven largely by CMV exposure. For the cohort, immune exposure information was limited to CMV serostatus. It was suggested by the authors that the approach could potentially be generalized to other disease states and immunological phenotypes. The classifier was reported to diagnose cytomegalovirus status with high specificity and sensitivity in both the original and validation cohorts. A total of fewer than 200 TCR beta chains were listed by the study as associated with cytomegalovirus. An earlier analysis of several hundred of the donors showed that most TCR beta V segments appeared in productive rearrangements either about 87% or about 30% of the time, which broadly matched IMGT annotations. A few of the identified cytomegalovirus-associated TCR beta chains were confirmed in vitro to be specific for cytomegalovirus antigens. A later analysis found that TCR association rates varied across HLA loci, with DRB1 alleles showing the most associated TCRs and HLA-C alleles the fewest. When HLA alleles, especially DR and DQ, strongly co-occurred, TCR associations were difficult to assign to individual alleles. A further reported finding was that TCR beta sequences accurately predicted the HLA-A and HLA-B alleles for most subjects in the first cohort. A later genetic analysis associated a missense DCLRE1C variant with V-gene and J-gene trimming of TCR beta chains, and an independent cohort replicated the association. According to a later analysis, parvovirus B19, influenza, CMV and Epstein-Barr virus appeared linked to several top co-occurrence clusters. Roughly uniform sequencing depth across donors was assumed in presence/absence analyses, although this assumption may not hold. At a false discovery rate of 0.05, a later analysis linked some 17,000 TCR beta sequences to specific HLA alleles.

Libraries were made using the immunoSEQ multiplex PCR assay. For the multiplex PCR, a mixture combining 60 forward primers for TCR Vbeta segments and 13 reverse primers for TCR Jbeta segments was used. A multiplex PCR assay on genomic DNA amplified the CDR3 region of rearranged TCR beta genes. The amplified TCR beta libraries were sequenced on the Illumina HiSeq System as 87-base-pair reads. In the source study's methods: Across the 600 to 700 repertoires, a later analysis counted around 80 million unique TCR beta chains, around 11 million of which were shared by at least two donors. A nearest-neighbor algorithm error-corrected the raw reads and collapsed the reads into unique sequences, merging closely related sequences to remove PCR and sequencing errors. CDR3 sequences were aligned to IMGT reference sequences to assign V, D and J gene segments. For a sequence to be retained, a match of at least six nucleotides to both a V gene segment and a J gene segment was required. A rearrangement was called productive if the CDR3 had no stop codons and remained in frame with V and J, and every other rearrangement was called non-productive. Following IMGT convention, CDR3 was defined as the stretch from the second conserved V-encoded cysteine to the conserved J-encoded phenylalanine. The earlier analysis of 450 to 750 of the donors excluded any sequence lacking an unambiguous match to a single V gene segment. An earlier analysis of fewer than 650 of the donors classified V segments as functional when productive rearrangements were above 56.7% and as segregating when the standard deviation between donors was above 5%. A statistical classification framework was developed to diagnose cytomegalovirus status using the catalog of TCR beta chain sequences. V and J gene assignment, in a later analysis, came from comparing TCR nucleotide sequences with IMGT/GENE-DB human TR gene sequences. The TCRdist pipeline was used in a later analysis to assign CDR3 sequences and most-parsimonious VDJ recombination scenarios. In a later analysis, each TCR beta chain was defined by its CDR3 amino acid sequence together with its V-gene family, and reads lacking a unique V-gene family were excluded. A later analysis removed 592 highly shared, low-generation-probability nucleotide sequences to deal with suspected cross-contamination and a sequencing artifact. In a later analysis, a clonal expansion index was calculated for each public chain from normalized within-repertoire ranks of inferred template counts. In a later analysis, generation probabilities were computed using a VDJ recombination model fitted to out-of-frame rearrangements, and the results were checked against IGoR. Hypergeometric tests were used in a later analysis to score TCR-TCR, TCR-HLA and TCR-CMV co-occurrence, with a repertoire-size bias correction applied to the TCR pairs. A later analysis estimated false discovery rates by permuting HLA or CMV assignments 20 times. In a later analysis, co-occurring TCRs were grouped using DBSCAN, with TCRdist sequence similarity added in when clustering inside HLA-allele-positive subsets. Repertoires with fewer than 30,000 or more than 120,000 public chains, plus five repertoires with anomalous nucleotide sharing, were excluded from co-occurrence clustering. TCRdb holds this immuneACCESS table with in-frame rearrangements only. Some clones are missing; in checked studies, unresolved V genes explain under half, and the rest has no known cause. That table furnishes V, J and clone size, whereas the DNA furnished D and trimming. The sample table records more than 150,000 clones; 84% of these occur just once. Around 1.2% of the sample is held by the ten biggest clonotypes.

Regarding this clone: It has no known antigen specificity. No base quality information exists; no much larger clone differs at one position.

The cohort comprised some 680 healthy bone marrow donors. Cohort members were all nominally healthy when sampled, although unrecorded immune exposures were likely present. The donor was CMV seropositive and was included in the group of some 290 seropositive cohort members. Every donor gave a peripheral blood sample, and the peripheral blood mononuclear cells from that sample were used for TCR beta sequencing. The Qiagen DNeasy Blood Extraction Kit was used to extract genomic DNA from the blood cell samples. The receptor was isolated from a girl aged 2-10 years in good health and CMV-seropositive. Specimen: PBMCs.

The bases are TGTGCCAGCCTGCGGGACAGAAATTCACCCCTCCACTTT. This gives the protein CASLRDRNSPLHF. The chain is made from TRBV28 and TRBJ1-6, with 7 middle bases fitting TRBD1. Trimming takes 8 bases off V and 7 bases off J; junction bases not matched to a gene: 5. The CDR3 runs 13 residues from the cysteine to the phenylalanine. Kept here is only the CDR3 DNA, which spans 39 bases and is read in frame from base 1. For CDR1 and CDR2, the germline V gene lists MDHEN and SYDVKM.